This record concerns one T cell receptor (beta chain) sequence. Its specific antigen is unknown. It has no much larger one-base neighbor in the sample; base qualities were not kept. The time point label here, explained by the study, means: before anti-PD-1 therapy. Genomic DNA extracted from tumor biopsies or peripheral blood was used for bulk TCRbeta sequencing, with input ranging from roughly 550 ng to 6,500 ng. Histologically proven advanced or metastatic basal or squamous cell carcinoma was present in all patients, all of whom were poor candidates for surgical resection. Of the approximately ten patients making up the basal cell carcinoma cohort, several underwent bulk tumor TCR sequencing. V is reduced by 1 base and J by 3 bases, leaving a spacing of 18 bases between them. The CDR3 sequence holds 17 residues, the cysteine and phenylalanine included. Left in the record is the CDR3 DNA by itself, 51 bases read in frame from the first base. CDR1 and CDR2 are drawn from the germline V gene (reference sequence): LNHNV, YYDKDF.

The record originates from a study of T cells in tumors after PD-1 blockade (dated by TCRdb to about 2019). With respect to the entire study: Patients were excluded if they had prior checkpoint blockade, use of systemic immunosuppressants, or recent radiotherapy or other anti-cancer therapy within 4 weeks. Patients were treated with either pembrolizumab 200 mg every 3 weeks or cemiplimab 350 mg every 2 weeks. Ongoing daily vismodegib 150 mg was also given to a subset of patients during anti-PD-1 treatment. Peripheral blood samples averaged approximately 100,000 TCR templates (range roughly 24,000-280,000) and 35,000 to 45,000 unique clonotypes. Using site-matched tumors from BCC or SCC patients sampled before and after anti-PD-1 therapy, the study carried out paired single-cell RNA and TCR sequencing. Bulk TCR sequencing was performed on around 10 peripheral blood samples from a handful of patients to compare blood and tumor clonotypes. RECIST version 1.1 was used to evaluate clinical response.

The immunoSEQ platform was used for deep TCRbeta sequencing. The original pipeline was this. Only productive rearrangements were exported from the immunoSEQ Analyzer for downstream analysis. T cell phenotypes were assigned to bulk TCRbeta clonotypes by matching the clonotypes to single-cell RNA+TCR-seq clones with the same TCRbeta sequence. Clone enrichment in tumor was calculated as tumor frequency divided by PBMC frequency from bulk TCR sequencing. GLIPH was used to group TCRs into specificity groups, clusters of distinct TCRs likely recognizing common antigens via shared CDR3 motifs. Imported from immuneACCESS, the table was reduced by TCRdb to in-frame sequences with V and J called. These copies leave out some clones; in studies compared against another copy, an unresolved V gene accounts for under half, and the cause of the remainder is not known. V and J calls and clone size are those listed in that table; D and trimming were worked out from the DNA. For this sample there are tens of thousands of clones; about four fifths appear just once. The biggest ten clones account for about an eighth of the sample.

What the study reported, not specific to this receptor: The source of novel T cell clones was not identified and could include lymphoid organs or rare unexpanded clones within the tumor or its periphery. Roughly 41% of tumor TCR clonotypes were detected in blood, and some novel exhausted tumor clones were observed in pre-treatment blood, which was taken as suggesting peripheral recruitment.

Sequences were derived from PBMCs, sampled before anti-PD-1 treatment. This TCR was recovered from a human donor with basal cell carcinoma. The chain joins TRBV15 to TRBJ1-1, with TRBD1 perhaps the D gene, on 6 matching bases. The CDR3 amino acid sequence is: CATSRGRGARLDTEAFF. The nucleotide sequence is TGTGCCACCAGCAGAGGGAGGGGGGCCCGTTTGGACACTGAAGCTTTCTTT.